This is a list of T cell receptor beta chains from one sample in a study of blood T cell repertoires in COVID-19. Assay: immunoSEQ multiplex PCR; the TCRdb copy retains only in-frame clones and omits some. Of nearly 200,000 clones in the sample, nearly 90% were seen once. Sequencing used peripheral blood. These receptors were obtained from a middle-aged woman who had recovered from COVID-19. Each CDR3 is given with its conserved first and last residue. A D gene is named only where the DNA matches it firmly. Size tells how often a clone was seen (once, few, many) or the class of an expanded clone, and some rows leave it out.

>-|TRBJ1-2|-|TRBV28
CASSLSRYGYTF
TGTGCCAGCAGTTTATCCCGGTATGGCTACACCTTC
>-|TRBJ1-1|TRBD1|TRBV30
CAWRRPGGQSEAFF
TGTGCCTGGAGGAGGCCAGGGGGCCAATCTGAAGCTTTCTTT
>-|TRBJ1-1|-|TRBV19
CASSIRDKGDEAFF
TGTGCCAGTAGTATAAGGGACAAGGGGGACGAAGCTTTCTTT
>-|TRBJ2-7|-|TRBV4-1
CASSLGGTSSYEQYF
TGCGCCAGCAGCCTCGGCGGGACGAGCTCCTACGAGCAGTACTTC
>-|TRBJ1-4|-|TRBV15
CATNPTADNEKLFF
TGTGCCACCAACCCGACAGCCGATAATGAAAAACTGTTTTTT
>-|TRBJ2-6|TRBD2|TRBV3-1/TRBV3-2
CASSHSGRAEAGANVLTF
TGTGCCAGCAGCCACAGCGGGAGGGCCGAAGCTGGGGCCAACGTCCTGACTTTC
>-|TRBJ2-7|-|TRBV5-6
CASSLSDYRYEQYF
TGTGCCAGCAGCTTATCGGACTACCGATACGAGCAGTACTTC
>-|TRBJ1-4|-|TRBV3-1/TRBV3-2
CASSPGPGAEKLFF
TGTGCCAGCAGCCCAGGACCGGGAGCTGAAAAACTGTTTTTT
>-|TRBJ1-2|-|TRBV27
CASMGLRGRANYGYTF
TGTGCCAGCATGGGGTTAAGGGGCAGAGCTAACTATGGCTACACCTTC
>-|TRBJ1-2|TRBD1|TRBV28
CASSSGQGQGYYGYTF
TGTGCCAGCAGCTCGGGACAGGGCCAGGGATACTATGGCTACACCTTC
>-|TRBJ2-5|-|TRBV6-5
CASTKGEARETQYF
TGTGCCAGCACTAAAGGGGAGGCGCGAGAGACCCAGTACTTC
>-|TRBJ2-1|-|TRBV27
CASSFRSQGWFF
TGTGCCAGCAGTTTCCGGTCCCAGGGGTGGTTCTTC
>-|TRBJ2-1|-|TRBV28
CASMISPGHGYNEQFF
TGTGCCAGCATGATATCCCCGGGACATGGGTACAATGAGCAGTTCTTC
>once|TRBJ2-5|TRBD2|TRBV18
CASSPRPSGSQETQYF
TGTGCCAGCTCACCACGTCCTAGCGGGTCCCAAGAGACCCAGTACTTC
>once|TRBJ1-6|-|TRBV19
CASSGQHNQLNSPLHF
TGTGCCAGTAGTGGACAGCATAACCAGCTTAATTCACCCCTCCACTTT
>-|TRBJ1-1|-|TRBV11-2
CASSLDIGGTEAFF
TGTGCCAGCAGCTTAGATATCGGAGGCACTGAAGCTTTCTTT
>-|TRBJ1-2|-|TRBV15
CATSKLLGTGGGSYGYTF
TGTGCCACCAGCAAACTCTTAGGGACGGGAGGGGGATCCTATGGCTACACCTTC
>-|TRBJ2-1|TRBD2|TRBV6-1
CASSEALAGAVEQFF
TGTGCCAGCAGTGAAGCGCTAGCGGGAGCGGTTGAGCAGTTCTTC
>once|TRBJ2-1|TRBD2|TRBV7-6
CASSRIAGGMGEQFF
TGTGCCAGCAGCCGGATAGCGGGGGGGATGGGTGAGCAGTTCTTC
>-|TRBJ2-3|TRBD1|TRBV11-2
CASSSTGYVADTQYF
TGTGCCAGCAGCTCGACAGGGTATGTTGCAGATACGCAGTATTTT
>-|TRBJ1-3|-|TRBV5-4
CASSLTGGEPGNTIYF
TGTGCCAGCAGTCTAACGGGGGGCGAACCTGGAAACACCATATATTTT
>-|TRBJ2-7|-|TRBV27
CASSKKQVSDYEQYF
TGTGCCAGCAGTAAAAAACAGGTTTCTGACTACGAGCAGTACTTC
>once|TRBJ1-2|-|TRBV6-2/TRBV6-3
CASSFVPAHGYTF
TGTGCCAGCAGTTTTGTCCCCGCGCATGGCTACACCTTC
>-|TRBJ2-3|-|TRBV30
CAWTDMATQYF
TGTGCCTGGACCGACATGGCTACGCAGTATTTT
>-|TRBJ1-1|-|TRBV25-1
CASSAYTEAFF
TGTGCCAGCAGTGCCTACACTGAAGCTTTCTTT